These 11 T cell receptor beta chains share one sample of origin, sequenced in a study of cytomegalovirus exposure and HLA in healthy donors. A multiplex PCR was run with 60 Vbeta primers and 13 Jbeta primers. Libraries were prepared by immunoSEQ multiplex PCR; TCRdb keeps only in-frame clonotypes and omits some of them. The table records 99,000 or so clones, 10% to 15% of them present only once. The sequencing sample was made of PBMCs. These TCRs come from a middle-aged man in good health and CMV-seropositive.

This clone has more than one count but fewer than ten. An end of the junction differs from the germline gene, which may be a read error. This chain uses TRBV19 with TRBJ2-3; 10 positions agree with TRBD1. The germline V gene has CDR1 LNHDA and CDR2 SQIVND (reference sequence). This CDR3 has 15 residues. The CDR3 sequence: CASSTRQGATDTKYF. The CDR3, as DNA: TGTGCCAGTAGTACCCGACAGGGGGCCACAGATACGAAGTATTTC.

This rearrangement joins TRBV11-3 to TRBJ2-1, with D perhaps TRBD2 (5 bases). CDR1 SGHNT and CDR2 YENEEA come from the germline V gene. CDR3 length equals 13 residues. Trimming pared 1 base from V and 8 bases from J, leaving 9 bases between. In DNA, the CDR3 is TGTGCCAGCAGCTTAGGGCTAGCTCATGAGCAGTTCTTC. This gives the protein CASSLGLAHEQFF.

The chain has TRBV29-1 and TRBJ2-3, with 7 bases lining up with TRBD2. CDR1 and CDR2 from the germline V gene are SQVTM and ANQGSEA. With 3 bases clipped from V and 4 bases from J, the junction kept 10 bases outside the gene matches. This CDR3 has 15 residues. The CDR3 spells CSVDGVAGGSDTQYF. The CDR3 region has the DNA TGCAGCGTTGATGGGGTAGCGGGTGGGTCAGATACGCAGTATTTT.

This clone was counted a few times. The CDR3 sequence: CASSLALDRSNQPQHF. CDR3 DNA: TGTGCCAGCAGCTTAGCGCTCGACAGGAGCAATCAGCCCCAGCATTTT. V is TRBV7-2 and J is TRBJ1-5, with D possibly matching TRBD1 (6 bases). Between the trimmed V and J ends, which lost 0 bases and 1 base, there was a span of 10 bases. The CDR3 is made up of 16 amino acids. In germline, CDR1 is SGHTA, CDR2 FQGNSA.

V usage is TRBV6-1 and J usage is TRBJ2-7; 8 bases are a match to TRBD1. V lost 1 base to trimming and J lost 2 bases; unmatched junction nucleotides: 16. This CDR3 contains 19 residues. Germline loops: CDR1 MNHNS, CDR2 SASEGT. The CDR3 DNA reads TGTGCCAGCAGTGAAGGGTTGAAGGGGACAGGCTTTGGGGCCTACGAGCAGTACTTC. This translates into CASSEGLKGTGFGAYEQYF.

This clone was recorded a few times. V gene TRBV6-5 combines with J gene TRBJ2-7; the D gene is possibly TRBD1 (6 bases). The CDR3 covers 13 residues. Germline assignment: CDR1 MNHEY and CDR2 SVGAGI. V lost 6 bases to trimming and J lost 1 base, with 10 bases between them. The CDR3: CASRRQGSYEQYF. Written as DNA, the CDR3 is TGTGCCAGCAGGCGCCAGGGGTCCTACGAGCAGTACTTC.

This clone was observed a few times. This rearrangement joins TRBV7-2 to TRBJ2-7; D remains ambiguous. Germline CDR1 is SGHTA and CDR2 is FQGNSA. This CDR3 has 15 residues. Trimming took 2 bases from V and 3 from J, leaving 14 bases between them. DNA for the CDR3: TGTGCCAGCAGCTTAACAAGATTGTCAGTCTACGAGCAGTACTTC. Its translation: CASSLTRLSVYEQYF.

This clone was detected a few times. The chain uses TRBV6-4 and TRBJ2-6, with D possibly being TRBD1 (6 bases). The CDR3 loop spans 17 amino acids. Per germline, CDR1 MRHNA and CDR2 SNTAGT. The germline V and J ends were trimmed by 6 bases and 0 bases, with 15 bases remaining between them. CDR3: CASSGQPADSGANVLTF. In nucleotides, the CDR3 is TGTGCCAGCAGCGGACAGCCTGCCGACTCTGGGGCCAACGTCCTGACTTTC.

This sequence joins TRBV5-5 and TRBJ2-7, with D unclear. This CDR3 comprises 15 residues. V was cut by 1 base and J by 2 bases, with 13 bases left in between. Germline V gives CDR1 SGHKS, CDR2 YYEKEE (reference sequence). The CDR3 region is CASSLLPSSTYEQYF. CDR3 in DNA: TGTGCCAGCAGCTTGTTACCCTCTTCTACCTACGAGCAGTACTTC.

V is TRBV6-1 and J is TRBJ1-2; TRBD1 matches 9 bases. The CDR3 loop spans 13 amino acids. V gave up 2 bases and J gave up 6 bases; unmatched junction bases: 1. CDR1 is MNHNS, CDR2 SASEGT, per germline. DNA for the CDR3: TGTGCCAGCAGTGAAAGGGACAGGGATGGCTACACCTTC. Amino acids: CASSERDRDGYTF.

The genes are TRBV5-5 and TRBJ2-5; D gene uncertain. Looked up from germline, CDR1 is SGHKS and CDR2 is YYEKEE (reference sequence). This CDR3 has 15 amino acids. V was trimmed by 0 bases and J by 0 bases, leaving 9 bases between them. The CDR3: CASSLDGLYQETQYF. CDR3 sequence (DNA): TGTGCCAGCAGCTTGGACGGTTTGTACCAAGAGACCCAGTACTTC.